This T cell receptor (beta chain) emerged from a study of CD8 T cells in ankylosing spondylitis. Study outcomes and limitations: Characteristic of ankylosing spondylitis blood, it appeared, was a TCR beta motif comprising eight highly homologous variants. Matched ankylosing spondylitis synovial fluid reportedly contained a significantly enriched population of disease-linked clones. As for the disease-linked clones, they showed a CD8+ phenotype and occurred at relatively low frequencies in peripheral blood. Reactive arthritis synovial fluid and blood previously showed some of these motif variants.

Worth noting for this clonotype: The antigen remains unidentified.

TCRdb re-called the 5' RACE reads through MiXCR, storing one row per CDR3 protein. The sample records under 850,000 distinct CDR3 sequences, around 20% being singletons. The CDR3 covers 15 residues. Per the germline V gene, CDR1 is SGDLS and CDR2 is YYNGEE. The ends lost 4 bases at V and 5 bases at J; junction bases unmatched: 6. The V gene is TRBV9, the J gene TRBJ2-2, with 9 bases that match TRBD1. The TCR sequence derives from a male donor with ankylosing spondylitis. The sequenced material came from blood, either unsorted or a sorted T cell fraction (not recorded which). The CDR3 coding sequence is TGTGCCAGCAGCCCGGACAGGGGCGTAACCGGGGAGCTGTTTTTT. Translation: CASSPDRGVTGELFF.